What follows describes a single TCR beta chain. Its antigen is still unknown. The sample holds no much larger clone one base away, and base qualities are not on file. TCR CDR3 regions were amplified from genomic DNA by multiplex PCR using the deep immunoSEQ assay. Genomic DNA extracted from each cell subset was distributed evenly over all wells of several immunoSEQ 96-well plates, and each plate served as one replicate. For sorted subsets, 150 to 200 ng genomic DNA, equal to 25,000 to 35,000 T cell genomes, was loaded into each replicate PCR. Purified libraries were quantified with a Qubit 3.0 fluorometer, sized on a Bioanalyzer 2100, and re-quantified with the KAPA Library Quantification kit. Every immunoSEQ 96-well plate was sequenced on a separate single-read 150-cycle Illumina NextSeq 550 flow cell. Per the original workflow: Because only junctional sequences without quality scores were contained in the immunoSEQ output, filtering matching that applied to full-length reads could not be performed. To assign V/J genes and CDR3, sequences were annotated against IMGT germline references using PyIR, a Python wrapper for IgBLAST v1.9. Reads with weak V/J assignments (E-value above 1e-6), missing CDR3, stop codons, out-of-frame junctions, or ambiguous translated residues were removed. A V3J clonotype was defined by an identical inferred V gene, J gene, and CDR3 amino acid sequence. Percentage overlap between repertoires was calculated by dividing the number of shared unique clonotypes by the size of the smaller repertoire. Repertoire richness was assessed with RTK rarefaction, the Chao1 estimator, and Recon v2.1 estimates of unobserved clonotypes. OLGA was used to compute generation probabilities for all TCRbeta clonotypes that the gDNA method yielded from a handful of donors. The table comes from immuneACCESS by way of TCRdb, which keeps in-frame sequences with V and J called. Part of the clones is missing from these tables; in studies checked, under half for an unresolved V gene and the rest for unknown reasons. V, J and clone size are those of that table, while D and trimming were read from the DNA. The sample profile shows 2.5 million or so clones; just over 90% of them were found once. The top ten clonotypes cover over 0.12% of the sample.

Healthy HIV-negative adults with no recently reported acute infections or vaccinations were included as donors. Only Caucasian adults living in Nashville, Tennessee, USA were represented among the donors. Magnetic negative selection was used to enrich CD4+ T cells, after which naive cells were positively selected on CD45RA and the negative fraction became the memory subset. Blood was collected by leukapheresis, and PBMCs were isolated by Ficoll-Histopaque density gradient centrifugation and then cryopreserved in liquid nitrogen vapor phase. Analytical flow cytometry was used to check the purity and quantity of each magnetically sorted T cell population. Genomic DNA was isolated from each sorted fraction and quantified by UV absorbance on a Nanodrop 2000c. The data were taken from a study of shared clonotypes between healthy human individuals (dated by TCRdb to the early 2020s). Turning to the overall study: A couple of women and a few men aged 18 to 49 years were included in the cohort. The study deeply sequenced blood TCR repertoires of several healthy adults to estimate repertoire size and the extent of clonotype sharing between individuals. For each donor, three plates each were used for CD4 naive and CD4 memory, two plates were used for CD8 naive, and one plate was used for CD8 memory. Between about 0.9 and 8.9 billion PBMCs per donor were obtained by leukapheresis. To increase sequencing depth and limit assay-specific biases, TCR repertoire library preparation and sequencing were carried out by different laboratories using diverse techniques. Overall study outcomes, separate from this receptor: Rarefaction of sorted-subset datasets indicated incomplete sequencing despite the large sequencing depth. Sampling was restricted to blood, and TCR repertoires in tissue are likely to differ from TCR repertoires in blood. Pairwise subsampling led to the expectation that sequencing depth would affect the degree of clonotype sharing among donors. Clonotypes shared by all four sorted-subset donors showed higher generation probabilities than non-shared clonotypes. Larger estimated clonotype richness was generally found for naive subsets than for memory subsets. Because the study included only a small number of donors, the genetic and exposure-history diversity represented was limited. Across a few donors, approximately 4.9% of naive CD4, roughly 3.4% of naive CD8, roughly 2.2% of memory CD4, and under 0.45% of memory CD8 clonotypes were shared.

From a lookup of the germline V gene (reference sequence), CDR1 and CDR2 are SGHNT and YYREEE. The CDR3 contains 15 residues, cysteine and phenylalanine counted. The retained sequence is limited to the CDR3, 45 bases, with the frame set at the first base. V ends up 0 bases short and J 3 bases short, with an unmatched junction base count of 3. The chain joins TRBV5-4 to TRBJ1-1, with 9 middle bases fitting TRBD1. The sequencing sample was made of naive CD4+ T cells sorted from blood. Explained via the paper, the cell subset or site label denotes: CD45RA+ positively selected. The receptor was derived from a young man in good health. The sequenced DNA is TGTGCCAGCAGCTTGGCCCGGACAGGGGACACTGAAGCTTTCTTT. This gives the protein CASSLARTGDTEAFF. When the CDR3 is completed using the reference TRBV5-4 and TRBJ1-1 genes on either side, the full variable domain is ETGVTQSPTHLIKTRGQQVTLRCSSQSGHNTVSWYQQALGQGPQFIFQYYREEENGRGNFPPRFSGLQFPNYSSELNVNALELDDSALYLCASSLARTGDTEAFFGQGTRLTVV.